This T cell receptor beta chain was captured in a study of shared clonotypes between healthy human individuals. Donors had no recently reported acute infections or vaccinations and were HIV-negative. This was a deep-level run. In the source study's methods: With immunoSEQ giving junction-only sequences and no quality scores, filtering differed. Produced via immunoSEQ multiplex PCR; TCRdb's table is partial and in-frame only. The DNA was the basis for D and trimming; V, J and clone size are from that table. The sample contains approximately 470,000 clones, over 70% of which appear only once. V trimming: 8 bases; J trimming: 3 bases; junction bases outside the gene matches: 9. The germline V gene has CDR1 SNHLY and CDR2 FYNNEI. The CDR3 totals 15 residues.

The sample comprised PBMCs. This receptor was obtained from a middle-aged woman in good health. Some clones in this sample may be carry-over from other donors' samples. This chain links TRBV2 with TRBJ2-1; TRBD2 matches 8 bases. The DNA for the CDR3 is TGTGCCAGCCACCGCGGACTAGCAATCTACAATGAGCAGTTCTTC. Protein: CASHRGLAIYNEQFF.